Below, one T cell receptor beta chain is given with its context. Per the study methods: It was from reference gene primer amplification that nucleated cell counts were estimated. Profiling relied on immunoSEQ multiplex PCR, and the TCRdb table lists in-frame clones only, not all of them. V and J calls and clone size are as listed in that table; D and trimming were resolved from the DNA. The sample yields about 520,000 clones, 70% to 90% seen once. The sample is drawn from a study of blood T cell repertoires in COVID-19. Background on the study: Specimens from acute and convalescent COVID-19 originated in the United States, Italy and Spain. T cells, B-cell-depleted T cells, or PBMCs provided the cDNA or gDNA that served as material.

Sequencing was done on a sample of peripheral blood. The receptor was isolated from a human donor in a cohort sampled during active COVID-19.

The DNA of the CDR3 is TGTGCCAGCAGTTTGCAGATTAATTCACCCCTCCACTTT. Its protein is CASSLQINSPLHF. This chain connects TRBV12-3 or TRBV12-4 to TRBJ1-6; D not resolved. The CDR3 loop spans 13 amino acids. Between the trimmed V and J ends, which lost 3 bases and 6 bases, there was a span of 6 bases.